This is a list of T cell receptor beta chains from one sample in a study of blood T cells in healthy people across ages. One entry per CDR3 protein results from TCRdb running MiXCR on the 5' RACE reads. The sample includes over 1.5 million distinct CDR3 sequences, around half seen only once; the top ten take roughly 2%. Sequencing was performed on blood. The receptor source for this set is a woman aged 40-49 years in good health. Each CDR3 is given without its conserved first and last residue. The D gene is left open where the match is weak.

v_call d_call cdr3_aa
TRBV7-2 TRBD1 ASSLVGTGGLISNYGYT
TRBV6-2/TRBV6-3 - ASRSDAATYNEQF
TRBV15 TRBD2 ATSSDISGGSQY
TRBV9 - ASRGPFYGYT
TRBV7-6 - ASSLTNYEQY
TRBV3-1 - ASSSHRFVLT
TRBV10-3 - AISYRGDYGYT
TRBV7-8 - ASSLGSGGHARGLPQETQY
TRBV4-1 TRBD2 ASSQNIPSVIQRGPTGELF
TRBV20-1 TRBD1 SARDPGTGVRGYT
TRBV20-1 TRBD2 SASGLAGGGEQF
TRBV7-2 TRBD2 ASSLEASGAYYEQY
TRBV4-2 - ASSQESGLAQNYGYT
TRBV5-6 - ASSIRVSGANVLT
TRBV28 - ASSLQGKLYEQY
TRBV3-1 - ASSQAQIWDTQY